The sequence of this T cell receptor (beta chain) was determined in a study of Graves' ophthalmopathy and Graves' hyperthyroidism. CDR3 size: 13 residues. Per germline, CDR1 MNHEY and CDR2 SVGAGI. V was shortened by 5 bases and J by 2 bases, with 10 bases between the two germline ends. RNA transcripts were the template, and TCR beta CDR3 regions were amplified from them. HTBI primers primed a first-round RT-PCR, and a second-round multiplex PCR followed. TCRdb used MiXCR to reprocess the multiplex PCR reads, holding one entry per CDR3 protein. The sample contains 200,000 to 250,000 distinct CDR3 sequences, 20% to 25% of which appear only once. This clonotype was found many times.

The source is a woman between 45 and 65 years old with Graves' ophthalmopathy. Material for sequencing was peripheral blood. The genes are TRBV6-5 and TRBJ2-7; D gene uncertain. The CDR3 loop reads CASSPRLAYEQYF. CDR3 sequence (DNA): TGTGCCAGCAGTCCGCGACTGGCCTACGAGCAGTACTTC.